The 28 T cell receptor beta chains listed next were all sequenced from one sample in a study of blood T cell repertoires in COVID-19. Generated by immunoSEQ multiplex PCR, the TCRdb table keeps only in-frame clones and is missing some. The table has a few hundred thousand clones, around nine tenths seen once. Sequenced sample: PBMCs or T cells enriched from blood (not recorded which). These TCRs come from a woman aged 40-49 years who had recovered from COVID-19.

In this sample, this clone turned up once. The rearrangement joins TRBV3-1 (or the pseudogene TRBV3-2) to TRBJ2-5; no clear D. Per germline, CDR1 LGHDT and CDR2 YNNKEL (reference sequence). V was cut by 1 base and J by 5 bases, with 8 bases left in between. This CDR3 contains 13 residues. CDR3 residues: CASSQGWSETQYF. CDR3 coding DNA: TGTGCCAGCAGCCAAGGCTGGAGTGAGACCCAGTACTTC.

The CDR3 DNA is TGTGCCAGCAGCACAGGGACTAACACTCCCTACGAGCAGTACTTC. Protein: CASSTGTNTPYEQYF. The gene calls are TRBV7-9 and TRBJ2-7, with D perhaps matching TRBD2 (7 bases). Trimming pared 5 bases from V and 2 bases from J, leaving 16 bases between. From germline, CDR1 is SEHNR and CDR2 FQNEAQ (reference sequence). CDR3 length: 15 amino acids.

This clone was observed a single time. The chain couples TRBV4-1 to TRBJ2-1, with a weak D call TRBD2 (6 bases). V lost 1 base to trimming and J lost 3 bases, with 10 bases between them. CDR3 size: 15 residues. Looked up from germline, CDR1 is MGHRA and CDR2 is YSYEKL. Written as DNA, the CDR3 is TGCGCCAGCAGCCAAGGGCGGGGCGACTACAATGAGCAGTTCTTC. It encodes CASSQGRGDYNEQFF.

This chain connects TRBV7-9 to TRBJ2-3, with 7 bases lining up with TRBD1. The junction had 7 bases not matched to a gene; V was cut back by 5 bases and J by 2 bases. The CDR3 is 15 amino acids. Looked up from germline, CDR1 is SEHNR and CDR2 is FQNEAQ (reference sequence). Written as DNA, the CDR3 is TGTGCCAGCAGCCGGGGACAGATGCTCACAGATACGCAGTATTTT. This sequence encodes CASSRGQMLTDTQYF.

J is TRBJ1-1 and V is TRBV6-2 or TRBV6-3, with 10 bases fitting TRBD1. There are 15 residues in the CDR3. CDR1 MNHEY and CDR2 SVGEGT come from the germline V gene. After removal of 6 bases from V and 5 bases from J, the junction contained 9 bases not matched to a gene. Written as DNA, the CDR3 is TGTGCCAGCAGCGTAGGACAGGGGGAAGGGACTGAAGCTTTCTTT. Translating gives CASSVGQGEGTEAFF.

The chain carries TRBV21-1 and TRBJ2-3; TRBD1, the table's D call, was not compared with the DNA. TRBV21-1 has pseudogene status. The CDR3 totals 16 residues. CDR3 coding DNA: TGTGCCAGCACCCCACGACAGGGAGGTTACACAGATACGCAGTATTTT. This codes for CASTPRQGGYTDTQYF.

The chain combines TRBV11-2 with TRBJ1-6; unclear D gene. The germline V and J ends were trimmed by 2 bases and 6 bases, with 17 bases remaining between them. CDR3 length: 17 amino acids. The germline gives CDR1 SGHAT, CDR2 FQNNGV. The CDR3 DNA reads TGTGCCAGCAGCTTATCGAGTAACAGAGCCTCTAATTCACCCCTCCACTTT. It specifies CASSLSSNRASNSPLHF.

This sequence joins TRBV11-3 and TRBJ2-2; 10 positions match TRBD1. The CDR3 extends over 19 amino acids. Germline CDR1 SGHNT, CDR2 YENEEA. V was clipped by 2 bases and J by 6 bases; unmatched bases: 15. The CDR3 protein is CASSLNLGQGFSFPGELFF. The DNA of the CDR3 is TGTGCCAGCAGCTTAAATTTGGGACAGGGGTTCAGCTTTCCCGGGGAGCTGTTTTTT. Variable domain in full (rest from reference TRBV11-3 and TRBJ2-2): EAGVVQSPRYKIIEKKQPVAFWCNPISGHNTLYWYLQNLGQGPELLIRYENEEAVDDSQLPKDRFSAERLKGVDSTLKIQPAELGDSAVYLCASSLNLGQGFSFPGELFFGEGSRLTVL.

This chain links TRBV11-3 with TRBJ1-2; tentatively, D is TRBD1 (5 bases). V was clipped by 2 bases and J by 5 bases, with 12 bases between them. The germline CDR1 and CDR2 sequences are SGHNT and YENEEA. The CDR3 runs to 14 residues. CDR3 amino acids: CASSLQGSGYGYTF. Here the CDR3 DNA reads TGTGCCAGCAGCTTACAGGGTTCTGGGTATGGCTACACCTTC.

The rearrangement uses TRBV5-1 and TRBJ2-5; no clear D gene. V was clipped by 4 bases and J by 2 bases, with 9 bases between them. Germline lookup yields CDR1 SGHRS and CDR2 YFSETQ. The CDR3 length is 13 residues. The DNA of the CDR3 is TGCGCCAGCAGCGTCACAGCTCAAGAGACCCAGTACTTC. Its protein product is CASSVTAQETQYF.

Details on this clone: A junction end diverges from the germline sequence, so it may reflect a read error. The CDR3 DNA reads TGTGCCAGCAGCGAGGGACAGAGATACACCTACGGGCAGTACTTC. Translating it yields CASSEGQRYTYGQYF. The V gene is TRBV25-1, the J gene TRBJ2-7; 7 bases match TRBD1. Per germline, CDR1 MGHDK and CDR2 SYGVNS. There are 15 residues in the CDR3.

The chain uses TRBV12-3 or TRBV12-4 and TRBJ1-2, with D perhaps matching TRBD1 (5 bases). V was cut by 4 bases and J by 7 bases, with 13 bases left in between. The CDR3 is 13 residues long. CDR3 region: CASSSGLTIGYTF. The CDR3 DNA is TGTGCCAGCAGTTCGGGACTGACGATTGGCTACACCTTC.

The rearrangement links TRBV5-4 to TRBJ1-4, with 9 bases aligning to TRBD1. Germline CDR1 is SGHNT and CDR2 is YYREEE (reference sequence). This CDR3 comprises 15 residues. Unmatched junction bases numbered 5, after V lost 0 bases and J lost 8 bases. For the CDR3, the DNA is TGTGCCAGCAGCTTGGGAGGGACAGGGAGGGAAAAACTGTTTTTT. Encoded protein: CASSLGGTGREKLFF. The variable domain in full, with the rest retrieved from reference TRBV5-4 and TRBJ1-4, is ETGVTQSPTHLIKTRGQQVTLRCSSQSGHNTVSWYQQALGQGPQFIFQYYREEENGRGNFPPRFSGLQFPNYSSELNVNALELDDSALYLCASSLGGTGREKLFFGSGTQLSVL.

This sequence joins TRBV9 and TRBJ1-2; TRBD1 is a possible D gene (6 bases). Trimming cost V 3 bases and J 8 bases, with 20 bases left between them. CDR1 SGDLS and CDR2 YYNGEE come from the germline V gene. The CDR3 contains 15 residues. CDR3 protein: CASSAEGGGPLGYTF. The CDR3 DNA follows: TGTGCCAGCAGCGCAGAGGGGGGGGGCCCCCTGGGCTACACCTTC.

The J gene is TRBJ1-5, the V gene TRBV5-6; TRBD1 is a possible D gene (6 bases). Between the trimmed V and J ends, which lost 0 bases and 0 bases, there was a span of 13 bases. The V gene's germline CDR1 is SGHDT and CDR2 YYEEEE. The CDR3 contains 17 residues. CDR3 loop: CASSLGGQKPSNQPQHF. CDR3 sequence (DNA): TGTGCCAGCAGCTTGGGAGGACAGAAACCTAGCAATCAGCCCCAGCATTTT.

The rearrangement uses TRBV4-3 and TRBJ2-7; no clear D gene. The germline V gene encodes CDR1 LGHNA and CDR2 YSLEER. V was cut by 0 bases and J by 0 bases, with 9 bases left in between. This CDR3 is 15 amino acids long. The DNA for the CDR3 is TGCGCCAGCAGCCAAGAATCCAGCGTCTCCTACGAGCAGTACTTC. Translated: CASSQESSVSYEQYF.

V is TRBV7-9 and J is TRBJ2-1; 8 nucleotides align to TRBD2. Trimming cost V 5 bases and J 9 bases; bases outside gene matches: 15. Germline V gene lookup returns CDR1 SEHNR and CDR2 FQNEAQ (reference sequence). This CDR3 spans 16 amino acids. In nucleotides, the CDR3 is TGTGCCAGCAGCCACTCCGGGACTAGGGGAGTCGGTGAGCAGTTCTTC. This gives the protein CASSHSGTRGVGEQFF.

The chain has TRBV18 and TRBJ1-5; 7 nucleotides line up with TRBD1. CDR1 KGHSH and CDR2 LQKENI come from the germline V gene. V was clipped by 8 bases and J by 4 bases; unmatched bases: 17. The CDR3 extends over 17 amino acids. The CDR3 reads CASAETDRRFGNQPQHF. In nucleotides, the CDR3 is TGTGCCAGCGCGGAAACGGACAGGCGGTTCGGGAATCAGCCCCAGCATTTT.

The CDR3 here is CASSAIRGAPSYEQYF. DNA for the CDR3: TGTGCCAGCAGCGCGATCCGGGGGGCCCCCTCCTACGAGCAGTACTTC. The rearrangement links TRBV5-6 to TRBJ2-7; D is possibly TRBD2 (7 bases). Germline V gene sequence: CDR1 SGHDT, CDR2 YYEEEE. The CDR3 is 16 amino acids. With 4 bases removed from V and 0 bases from J, the gap between germline ends came to 17 bases. Complete variable domain (other parts from reference TRBV5-6 and TRBJ2-7): DAGVTQSPTHLIKTRGQQVTLRCSPKSGHDTVSWYQQALGQGPQFIFQYYEEEERQRGNFPDRFSGHQFPNYSSELNVNALLLGDSALYLCASSAIRGAPSYEQYFGPGTRLTVT.

The chain is built from TRBV5-4 and TRBJ2-7; 11 nucleotides match TRBD1. This CDR3 spans 17 amino acids. V trimming: 5 bases; J trimming: 5 bases; junction bases outside the gene matches: 15. The V gene's germline CDR1 is SGHNT and CDR2 YYREEE (reference sequence). The CDR3 spells CASSSGQGAPIAHEQYF. As DNA, the CDR3 is TGTGCCAGCAGTTCCGGACAGGGGGCGCCTATTGCCCACGAGCAGTACTTC.

The genes are TRBV11-3 and TRBJ1-6; tentative D call: TRBD1 (6 bases). The CDR3 extends over 14 amino acids. Germline lookup yields CDR1 SGHNT and CDR2 YENEEA. V dropped 2 bases and J dropped 5 bases, with 7 bases sitting between them. The CDR3 sequence: CASSLHRDNSPLHF. Written as DNA, the CDR3 is TGTGCCAGCAGCTTACACAGGGATAATTCACCCCTCCACTTT.

This clone was observed a single time. The chain couples TRBV4-2 to TRBJ2-1; possible D gene TRBD1, 6 bases. Germline values: CDR1 LGHNA, CDR2 YNFKEQ. This CDR3 is 16 amino acids long. V was pared by 0 bases and J by 9 bases, with 18 bases between. The CDR3 nucleotides are TGTGCCAGCAGCCAAGATTTCGGGACATTCCGAAGTGAGCAGTTCTTC. Translating it yields CASSQDFGTFRSEQFF.

The chain links TRBV3-1 (or the pseudogene TRBV3-2) to TRBJ2-7, with TRBD2 identical over 8 bases. V lost 1 base to trimming and J lost 6 bases; unmatched junction nucleotides: 8. This CDR3 comprises 15 residues. Germline V gene data show CDR1 as LGHDT and CDR2 as YNNKEL (reference sequence). As DNA, the CDR3 is TGTGCCAGCAGCCAAGTCGGCGGGAGGTTCGGCGAGCAGTACTTC. Translation gives CASSQVGGRFGEQYF.

The CDR3 DNA is TGCGCCAGCAGCCCGGGACAGGGTATGAAGACCCAGTACTTC. Its translation: CASSPGQGMKTQYF. The chain combines TRBV5-1 with TRBJ2-5, with 9 bases that match TRBD1. Germline V lookup: CDR1 SGHRS, CDR2 YFSETQ. CDR3 length: 14 amino acids. The trim removed 4 bases at V and 6 bases at J, leaving 7 bases unmatched. The variable domain in full, completed from reference TRBV5-1 and TRBJ2-5, reads KAGVTQTPRYLIKTRGQQVTLSCSPISGHRSVSWYQQTPGQGLQFLFEYFSETQRNKGNFPGRFSGRQFSNSRSEMNVSTLELGDSALYLCASSPGQGMKTQYFGPGTRLLVL.

The chain couples TRBV12-5 to TRBJ2-7, with 7 bases lining up with TRBD1. The CDR3 has 14 residues. Per germline, CDR1 LGHNT and CDR2 FRNRAP. V was clipped by 6 bases and J by 2 bases; unmatched bases: 7. This CDR3 reads CASGLPGQTYEQYF. The CDR3 DNA reads as TGTGCTAGTGGCCTTCCGGGACAGACCTACGAGCAGTACTTC.

The chain is built from TRBV4-2 and TRBJ2-3; D remains ambiguous. Trimming removed 3 bases at V and 1 base at J, with 8 bases between. The CDR3 loop spans 14 amino acids. Germline-derived CDR1 and CDR2 are LGHNA and YNFKEQ. The CDR3 here is CASSQTSGTDTQYF. The CDR3 DNA sequence: TGTGCCAGCAGCCAGACATCGGGCACAGATACGCAGTATTTT.

The gene calls are TRBV5-1 and TRBJ2-1, with D possibly matching TRBD1 (5 bases). Trimming stripped 7 bases from V and 0 bases from J, with 14 bases between. CDR1 is SGHRS, CDR2 YFSETQ, per germline. The CDR3 length is 15 residues. CDR3 nucleotide sequence: TGCGCCAGCGGACGACAGAGCAGCTCCTACAATGAGCAGTTCTTC. Translating gives CASGRQSSSYNEQFF.

Turning to this clone: Different DNA sequences within this sample yield the same CDR3. The rearrangement uses TRBV5-1 and TRBJ1-1, with TRBD1 matching over 8 bases. Germline V gene sequence: CDR1 SGHRS, CDR2 YFSETQ. The ends lost 5 bases at V and 3 bases at J; junction bases unmatched: 6. This CDR3 has 14 residues. CDR3 nucleotides: TGCGCCAGCAGTTCACAGGGGGGTGACACTGAAGCTTTCTTT. Translating gives CASSSQGGDTEAFF. Full variable domain (outside the CDR3, taken from reference TRBV5-1 and TRBJ1-1): KAGVTQTPRYLIKTRGQQVTLSCSPISGHRSVSWYQQTPGQGLQFLFEYFSETQRNKGNFPGRFSGRQFSNSRSEMNVSTLELGDSALYLCASSSQGGDTEAFFGQGTRLTVV.